These 24 T cell receptor beta chains share one sample of origin, sequenced in a study of follicular helper T cells after annual influenza vaccination. Assay used: immunoSEQ multiplex PCR; TCRdb lists only in-frame clones, some missing. The sample has nearly 9,000 clones, 83% seen once. Time point meaning: 2013-2014 season, 7 days after vaccination. Source: CXCR5+ CD38- circulating T follicular helper cells from blood, taken 7 days after influenza vaccination. Subset: circulating Tfh, non-naive CD4+CXCR5+PD-1+ (ICOS+CD38+ or ICOS-CD38-). These receptors were obtained from an adult who received the influenza vaccine.

The genes are TRBV28 and TRBJ1-4, with TRBD1 identical over 7 bases. CDR3 length: 13 amino acids. J lost 8 bases, V lost 10 bases, and 10 bases had no gene match. Germline loops: CDR1 MDHEN, CDR2 SYDVKM. In DNA form, the CDR3 reads TGTGCCACCAAGGACAGGCGGGGCGAAAAACTGTTTTTT. The encoded protein is CATKDRRGEKLFF.

This clone appeared a single time. The junction and the germline gene differ at one end; a read error may be behind it. The rearrangement uses TRBV4-3 and TRBJ2-1; 11 bases match TRBD2. This CDR3 is built from 15 residues. Germline loops: CDR1 LGHNA, CDR2 YSLEER. CDR3 loop: CASSHSGRASRRGLF. In nucleotides, the CDR3 is TGCGCCAGCAGCCATAGCGGGAGGGCCAGTCGCCGCGGGCTCTTC.

The genes are TRBV6-5 and TRBJ2-7; 8 positions match TRBD2. Germline V gene data show CDR1 as MNHEY and CDR2 as SVGAGI. V gave up 8 bases and J gave up 1 base; unmatched junction bases: 4. This CDR3 has 13 amino acids. DNA for the CDR3: TGTGCCAGCCGGGGGGGGAATTCCTACGAGCAGTACTTC. Its protein product is CASRGGNSYEQYF.

The V and J genes are TRBV7-2 and TRBJ1-4; 7 nucleotides align to TRBD1. The V segment lost 4 bases and the J segment 8 bases; nucleotides outside the gene matches: 10. The CDR3 totals 15 residues. Germline V gene lookup returns CDR1 SGHTA and CDR2 FQGNSA. In nucleotides, the CDR3 is TGTGCCAGCAGCTACAGACAGGGCCCTTGGGAAAAACTGTTTTTT. This encodes CASSYRQGPWEKLFF.

The CDR3 sequence is CATSSRRPGQGARADTQYF. CDR3 nucleotides: TGTGCCACCAGCAGCCGCAGGCCGGGACAGGGGGCGCGTGCAGATACGCAGTATTTT. The chain recombines TRBV15 with TRBJ2-3; 12 nucleotides align to TRBD1. The CDR3 length is 19 residues. Germline assignment: CDR1 LNHNV and CDR2 YYDKDF (reference sequence). The V gene end was trimmed by 3 bases and the J gene end by 4 bases; junction bases not matched to a gene: 14.

This sequence joins TRBV23-1 and TRBJ2-1; TRBD2 might be the D (6 bases). TRBV23-1 is an open reading frame, and its role is uncertain. V was shortened by 0 bases and J by 0 bases, with 9 bases between the two germline ends. The CDR3 loop spans 16 amino acids. The CDR3 nucleotides are TGCGCCAGCAGTCAATCGTCGGGAGTCTCCTACAATGAGCAGTTCTTC. Protein: CASSQSSGVSYNEQFF.

The V call is TRBV6-1, the J call TRBJ2-2; perhaps TRBD2 as D (6 bases). Germline V gene sequence: CDR1 MNHNS, CDR2 SASEGT. Trimming removed 6 bases from V and 1 base from J, with 6 bases in between. This CDR3 is 13 amino acids long. The CDR3 DNA is TGTGCCAGCAGGGAGGGGAACACCGGGGAGCTGTTTTTT. Its protein product is CASREGNTGELFF.

The rearrangement uses TRBV18 and TRBJ2-4; 7 positions agree with TRBD1. CDR1 and CDR2 (germline): KGHSH, LQKENI. V shed 6 bases, J shed 4 bases, and the junction held 3 bases outside the gene matches. The CDR3 covers 13 residues. CDR3 sequence: CASSPGGKNIQYF. The DNA for the CDR3 is TGTGCCAGCTCTCCAGGGGGTAAAAACATTCAGTACTTC.

V is TRBV11-2 and J is TRBJ2-1, with D unclear. The germline V and J ends were trimmed by 5 bases and 4 bases, with 9 bases remaining between them. Germline loops: CDR1 SGHAT, CDR2 FQNNGV. CDR3 length: 13 residues. DNA for the CDR3: TGTGCCAGCAGCCCGGACGGATACAATGAGCAGTTCTTC. It specifies CASSPDGYNEQFF.

This clone was detected a few times. This chain links TRBV5-1 with TRBJ2-7, with 8 nucleotides matching TRBD1. Germline V gene lookup returns CDR1 SGHRS and CDR2 YFSETQ. CDR3 length: 13 amino acids. Trimming took 4 bases from V and 3 from J; bases not matched to a gene: 3. CDR3 protein: CASSPGQDYEQYF. The CDR3 bases are TGCGCCAGCAGCCCGGGACAGGACTACGAGCAGTACTTC. The full variable domain, with the rest looked up from reference TRBV5-1 and TRBJ2-7, is KAGVTQTPRYLIKTRGQQVTLSCSPISGHRSVSWYQQTPGQGLQFLFEYFSETQRNKGNFPGRFSGRQFSNSRSEMNVSTLELGDSALYLCASSPGQDYEQYFGPGTRLTVT.

The chain couples TRBV9 to TRBJ2-3; 7 positions agree with TRBD2. The CDR3 has 14 residues. Germline V gene data show CDR1 as SGDLS and CDR2 as YYNGEE. The J segment lost 6 bases and the V segment lost 3 bases, leaving 7 bases of the junction unmatched. Here the CDR3 reads CASSAAGYRDTQYF. The CDR3 nucleotides are TGTGCCAGCAGCGCAGCGGGATACCGCGATACGCAGTATTTT.

The chain uses TRBV6-6 and TRBJ2-1, with D hard to call. The germline gives CDR1 MNHNY, CDR2 SVGAGI (reference sequence). CDR3 length equals 12 residues. The V gene lost 5 bases and the J gene lost 4 bases, with 6 bases spanning the gap. The CDR3 DNA is TGTGCCAGCAGTACCTCATACAATGAGCAGTTCTTC. Its protein is CASSTSYNEQFF.

The rearrangement uses TRBV6-1 and TRBJ2-5, with unresolved D. The CDR3 contains 12 residues. Looked up from germline, CDR1 is MNHNS and CDR2 is SASEGT. V lost 7 bases and J lost 5, with 11 bases in between. CDR3: CASTPTSETQYF. The CDR3 DNA sequence: TGTGCCAGCACCCCCACAAGTGAGACCCAGTACTTC.

The chain carries TRBV4-2 and TRBJ2-1; perhaps TRBD2 as D (6 bases). The CDR3 contains 16 residues. Looked up from germline, CDR1 is LGHNA and CDR2 is YNFKEQ. V lost 1 base to trimming and J lost 0 bases, with 10 bases between them. The CDR3 sequence: CASSQGRVSSYNEQFF. The CDR3 nucleotides are TGTGCCAGCAGCCAAGGGAGGGTAAGCTCCTACAATGAGCAGTTCTTC.

The chain carries TRBV14 and TRBJ1-2; D is unresolved. CDR3 length: 14 amino acids. Trimming removed 1 base from V and 2 bases from J, with 8 bases in between. Germline CDR1 SGHDN, CDR2 FVKESK. The CDR3 spells CASSQGEGNYGYTF. CDR3 sequence (DNA): TGTGCCAGCAGCCAAGGGGAAGGGAACTATGGCTACACCTTC.

The chain carries TRBV6-5 and TRBJ1-2; D perhaps matches TRBD1 (6 bases). The length of the CDR3 is 12 residues. Trimming left V 10 bases short and J 8 bases short, with 17 bases between. Germline CDR1 and CDR2: MNHEY and SVGAGI. This CDR3 reads CATKVQGGGYTF. The CDR3 DNA is TGTGCCACTAAAGTACAGGGAGGCGGCTACACCTTC.

The rearrangement links TRBV6-1 to TRBJ1-4, with 8 bases matching TRBD1. Unmatched junction bases numbered 11, after V lost 6 bases and J lost 8 bases. Germline V gene data show CDR1 as MNHNS and CDR2 as SASEGT. The CDR3 has 15 residues. CDR3 DNA: TGTGCCAGCAGACCCCTTCAGGGGGCAGAGGAAAAACTGTTTTTT. As protein: CASRPLQGAEEKLFF.

The rearrangement links TRBV7-2 to TRBJ1-1, with 7 bases aligning to TRBD1. The V gene end was trimmed by 3 bases and the J gene end by 5 bases; junction bases not matched to a gene: 6. Germline V CDR1 and CDR2: SGHTA, FQGNSA. There are 14 residues in the CDR3. As DNA, the CDR3 is TGTGCCAGCAGCTTTGGCCAGGGGGTAACTGAAGCTTTCTTT. It encodes CASSFGQGVTEAFF.

The V and J genes are TRBV7-2 and TRBJ2-3; maybe TRBD1 (5 bases). The CDR3 sequence is 12 residues long. Trimming left V 2 bases short and J 8 bases short, with 8 bases between. CDR1 is SGHTA, CDR2 FQGNSA, per germline. Here the CDR3 DNA reads TGTGCCAGCAGCTTAACGCAGGGTACGCAGTATTTT. The encoded protein is CASSLTQGTQYF.

The rearrangement joins TRBV5-1 to TRBJ1-1, with 8 nucleotides matching TRBD1. Germline V CDR1 and CDR2: SGHRS, YFSETQ. This CDR3 is 14 amino acids long. V lost 4 bases, J lost 6 bases, and 8 bases stayed unmatched. The CDR3 sequence: CASSATGGVAEAFF. The CDR3 DNA follows: TGCGCCAGCAGCGCAACAGGGGGAGTGGCTGAAGCTTTCTTT.

The table lists this clone with a few counts. The J gene is TRBJ2-5, the V gene TRBV7-2, with D hard to call. Trimming removed 1 base from V and 4 bases from J, with 4 bases in between. The CDR3 loop spans 12 amino acids. Germline V CDR1 and CDR2: SGHTA, FQGNSA. CDR3 DNA sequence: TGTGCCAGCAGCTTAGGGAGAGAGACCCAGTACTTC. It specifies CASSLGRETQYF.

This chain uses TRBV4-2 with TRBJ2-5, with 9 bases matching TRBD2. CDR1 and CDR2 (germline): LGHNA, YNFKEQ. The ends lost 3 bases at V and 3 bases at J; junction bases unmatched: 5. The CDR3 consists of 15 residues. CDR3 DNA: TGTGCCAGCAGCCAGGGCGGGGGGGAAAAAGAGACCCAGTACTTC. It specifies CASSQGGGEKETQYF.

The chain recombines TRBV18 with TRBJ2-7; D uncertain. Germline values: CDR1 KGHSH, CDR2 LQKENI. The CDR3 extends over 14 amino acids. The V end was cut by 3 bases, the J end by 3 bases, with 12 bases between. As DNA, the CDR3 is TGTGCCAGCTCACCTCGGACCGAAATCTACGAGCAGTACTTC. It yields the protein CASSPRTEIYEQYF.

The chain uses TRBV5-6 and TRBJ2-1; TRBD2 is a possible D gene (6 bases). Germline V lookup: CDR1 SGHDT, CDR2 YYEEEE. The CDR3 consists of 11 residues. Trimming took 4 bases from V and 9 from J, leaving 8 bases between them. The CDR3 DNA reads as TGTGCCAGCAGCCTCGGGGGTGAGCAGTTCTTC. Its translation: CASSLGGEQFF.